The 28 T cell receptor beta chains reported below all come from one sample, sequenced in a study of blood T cell repertoires in COVID-19. Sequencing was performed with immunoSEQ multiplex PCR; in TCRdb, only in-frame clones are kept and a portion is missing. The sample lists roughly 380,000 clones, about 88% occurring once. Source material: PBMCs or T cells enriched from blood (not recorded which). Source of these receptors: a woman aged 30 to 39 who had recovered from COVID-19.

The V and J genes are TRBV7-9 and TRBJ1-1; possible D gene TRBD1, 6 bases. This CDR3 contains 15 residues. V was clipped by 0 bases and J by 5 bases, with 13 bases between them. The germline CDR1 and CDR2 sequences are SEHNR and FQNEAQ (reference sequence). For the CDR3, the DNA is TGTGCCAGCAGCTTAGCTGGGGGCATGGGAACTGAAGCTTTCTTT. Encoded protein: CASSLAGGMGTEAFF.

The V gene is TRBV6-5, the J gene TRBJ2-7; 10 bases align to TRBD1. Trimming took 8 bases from V and 5 from J; bases not matched to a gene: 9. Germline assignment: CDR1 MNHEY and CDR2 SVGAGI. The CDR3 runs 14 residues. CDR3 sequence: CASHNPGTGDEQYF. The CDR3 coding sequence is TGTGCCAGCCACAATCCAGGGACAGGGGACGAGCAGTACTTC.

The rearrangement uses TRBV10-2 and TRBJ2-7; 9 bases line up with TRBD1. The CDR3 spans 17 residues. The V gene's germline CDR1 is WSHSY and CDR2 SAAADI. The V and J ends lost 6 bases and 5 bases, in that order; junction bases with no gene match: 17. CDR3 nucleotide sequence: TGCGCCAGCAGCAAAACGCTACAGGGGGCCCCCCCACACGAGCAGTACTTC. The encoded protein is CASSKTLQGAPPHEQYF.

This chain joins TRBV29-1 and TRBJ2-5, with 11 bases matching TRBD2. The ends lost 7 bases at V and 7 bases at J; junction bases unmatched: 14. CDR1 is SQVTM and CDR2 is ANQGSEA in the germline V gene. The CDR3 is 15 residues long. The CDR3 is CSGGLAEGVEGTQYF. In DNA, the CDR3 is TGCAGCGGGGGACTAGCGGAGGGGGTAGAAGGGACCCAGTACTTC.

The chain uses TRBV2 and TRBJ1-4; no definite D call. Germline CDR1 is SNHLY and CDR2 is FYNNEI. The CDR3 sequence is 10 residues long. Trimming took off 6 bases at V and 9 bases at J, with 5 bases between the two ends. The CDR3 DNA follows: TGTGCCAGCAGATTAAAAAAACTGTTTTTT. It specifies CASRLKKLFF.

This sequence joins TRBV27 and TRBJ2-7; the D gene is possibly TRBD2 (8 bases). The V gene's germline CDR1 is MNHEY and CDR2 SMNVEV (reference sequence). Trimming pared 8 bases from V and 3 bases from J, leaving 17 bases between. This CDR3 has 14 amino acids. The DNA of the CDR3 is TGTGCCAGCGGATCGGGAGGGGGCCTCTACGAGCAGTACTTC. It translates to CASGSGGGLYEQYF.

The chain has TRBV3-1 (or the pseudogene TRBV3-2) and TRBJ2-1, with D possibly TRBD2 on 5 matching bases. The CDR3 covers 15 residues. V lost 1 base and J lost 4, with 11 bases in between. From germline, CDR1 is LGHDT and CDR2 YNNKEL (reference sequence). As DNA, the CDR3 is TGTGCCAGCAGCCAAGGAGCGGCCAATTACAATGAGCAGTTCTTC. This codes for CASSQGAANYNEQFF.

In this sample, this clone turned up once. The rearrangement links TRBV9 to TRBJ2-5; D is unclear. Looked up from germline, CDR1 is SGDLS and CDR2 is YYNGEE. The CDR3 covers 13 residues. V was cut by 4 bases and J by 4 bases, with 11 bases left in between. CDR3 in amino acids: CASSTRGLETQYF. The CDR3 nucleotides read TGTGCCAGCAGCACCCGTGGGCTAGAGACCCAGTACTTC.

The genes are TRBV27 and TRBJ1-5; tentatively, D is TRBD1 (6 bases). The ends were cut back, 6 bases at V and 2 bases at J, with 14 bases in the middle. This CDR3 has 15 residues. The germline CDR1 and CDR2 sequences are MNHEY and SMNVEV (reference sequence). The CDR3 nucleotides read TGTGCCAGCAGGCCACAGGGAGTTGGCAATCAGCCCCAGCATTTT. It specifies CASRPQGVGNQPQHF.

The CDR3 region is CASRGLPHPWCYTF. In DNA form, the CDR3 reads TGTGCCAGCAGGGGGCTGCCTCACCCGTGGTGCTACACCTTC. The chain carries TRBV6-6 and TRBJ1-2, with D possibly being TRBD1 (5 bases). The V end lost 6 bases, the J end lost 9 bases, and 20 bases lay between the germline ends. CDR1 MNHNY and CDR2 SVGAGI come from the germline V gene (reference sequence). The CDR3 contains 14 residues.

V gene TRBV28 combines with J gene TRBJ2-7, with TRBD2 matching 11 bases. The CDR3 has 17 amino acids. Germline lookup yields CDR1 MDHEN and CDR2 SYDVKM. Unmatched junction bases numbered 8, after V lost 4 bases and J lost 0 bases. This chain's CDR3 is CASSSPGLADFSYEQYF. The CDR3 bases are TGTGCCAGCAGTTCACCGGGACTAGCGGATTTCTCCTACGAGCAGTACTTC.

The chain employs TRBV7-8 and TRBJ2-2; 7 nucleotides align to TRBD1. V gave up 5 bases and J gave up 4 bases; unmatched junction bases: 7. CDR3 size: 15 residues. CDR1 is SGHVS and CDR2 is FQNEAQ in the germline V gene. CDR3 amino acids: CASSQDRVSTGELFF. The CDR3 DNA is TGTGCCAGCAGCCAAGACAGGGTTAGCACCGGGGAGCTGTTTTTT.

This chain connects TRBV6-5 to TRBJ2-3; 8 bases line up with TRBD2. The CDR3 length is 16 residues. Per germline, CDR1 MNHEY and CDR2 SVGAGI. After removal of 2 bases from V and 6 bases from J, the junction contained 10 bases not matched to a gene. The CDR3 nucleotides read TGTGCCAGCAGTTACAGCTCTAGCGGGCGCGGGGATACGCAGTATTTT. Its translation is CASSYSSSGRGDTQYF.

The chain joins TRBV12-3 or TRBV12-4 to TRBJ2-7, with 7 bases fitting TRBD2. With V trimmed by 4 bases and J by 7 bases, 4 bases remained unmatched. This CDR3 contains 12 residues. CDR3 coding DNA: TGTGCCAGCAGTTCAGGGACTAAGGAGCAGTACTTC. It encodes CASSSGTKEQYF.

The chain uses TRBV19 and TRBJ2-7; 8 bases line up with TRBD1. The CDR3 consists of 13 residues. CDR1 is LNHDA, CDR2 SQIVND, per germline (reference sequence). With V trimmed by 7 bases and J by 2 bases, 4 bases remained unmatched. The CDR3 loop reads CASTPQGAYEQYF. The CDR3 coding sequence is TGTGCCAGTACCCCACAGGGGGCCTACGAGCAGTACTTC.

The chain has TRBV2 and TRBJ2-1, with D possibly matching TRBD2 (6 bases). V gave up 4 bases and J gave up 5 bases, with 9 bases separating them. From germline, CDR1 is SNHLY and CDR2 FYNNEI. There are 13 residues in the CDR3. This CDR3 reads CASSASGHNEQFF. The CDR3, as DNA: TGTGCCAGCAGTGCCAGCGGGCACAATGAGCAGTTCTTC.

The rearrangement uses TRBV7-9 and TRBJ1-1, with 9 bases identical to TRBD1. The germline gives CDR1 SEHNR, CDR2 FQNEAQ (reference sequence). J gave up 4 bases and V 2 bases, and 11 bases lay outside the gene matches. This CDR3 region has 17 residues. CDR3 bases: TGTGCCAGCAGCTTAACGCCGGGACAGGGACAGAGCACTGAAGCTTTCTTT. Its translation: CASSLTPGQGQSTEAFF.

This chain joins TRBV10-2 and TRBJ1-5; 10 nucleotides match TRBD1. The V segment lost 7 bases and the J segment 2 bases; nucleotides outside the gene matches: 5. The CDR3 contains 15 residues. In germline, CDR1 is WSHSY, CDR2 SAAADI. The CDR3: CASTPTGGGNQPQHF. The CDR3 bases are TGCGCCAGCACCCCGACAGGGGGCGGCAATCAGCCCCAGCATTTT.

The CDR3 coding sequence is TGCGCCAGCTCCGGGACAGAGAACACTGAAGCTTTCTTT. Translated, it gives CASSGTENTEAFF. The chain is built from TRBV10-1 and TRBJ1-1; the match to TRBD1 covers 7 bases. V shed 8 bases, J shed 1 base, and the junction held 4 bases outside the gene matches. This CDR3 spans 13 amino acids. Germline CDR1 WNHNN, CDR2 SYGVQD (reference sequence).

A few counts support this clone. V usage is TRBV27 and J usage is TRBJ1-1, with a tentative D call TRBD1 (6 bases). The germline V gene encodes CDR1 MNHEY and CDR2 SMNVEV (reference sequence). V lost 5 bases and J 0 bases, leaving 19 bases between the germline ends. The CDR3 consists of 17 residues. CDR3 in amino acids: CASSPYPSRGMNTEAFF. The CDR3 DNA reads as TGTGCCAGCAGTCCATATCCCTCCAGGGGCATGAACACTGAAGCTTTCTTT.

This chain links TRBV5-6 with TRBJ2-3; D is unresolved. Germline CDR1 is SGHDT and CDR2 is YYEEEE. CDR3 length: 15 amino acids. The V gene lost 1 base and the J gene lost 0 bases, with 9 bases spanning the gap. In DNA form, the CDR3 reads TGTGCCAGCAGCTTGCACAGCTCTAGCACAGATACGCAGTATTTT. It is translated as CASSLHSSSTDTQYF.

The chain joins TRBV19 to TRBJ2-7; 9 positions match TRBD1. CDR3 length: 15 amino acids. Germline CDR1 is LNHDA and CDR2 is SQIVND (reference sequence). Trimming removed 5 bases from V and 2 bases from J; junction bases left unmatched: 7. CDR3 in DNA: TGTGCCAGTAGTTCCTGGGGACAGGGCACCTACGAGCAGTACTTC. Its protein is CASSSWGQGTYEQYF.

The chain employs TRBV3-1 (or the pseudogene TRBV3-2) and TRBJ1-1; 10 positions match TRBD1. Germline V CDR1 and CDR2: LGHDT, YNNKEL (reference sequence). This CDR3 is built from 14 residues. The V gene end was trimmed by 4 bases and the J gene end by 5 bases; junction bases not matched to a gene: 4. The CDR3 coding sequence is TGTGCCAGCAGCCCGCGGGACAGGGGAACTGAAGCTTTCTTT. Amino acid sequence: CASSPRDRGTEAFF.

This clone was observed a few times. V gene TRBV27 combines with J gene TRBJ2-7; 11 bases align to TRBD1. J lost 3 bases, V lost 6 bases, and 7 bases had no gene match. CDR3 length equals 15 residues. The germline gives CDR1 MNHEY, CDR2 SMNVEV (reference sequence). The CDR3 loop is CASSQGQGVGYEQYF. In nucleotides, the CDR3 is TGTGCCAGCAGCCAGGGACAGGGGGTGGGCTACGAGCAGTACTTC.

The chain uses TRBV28 and TRBJ2-2; 9 positions agree with TRBD2. Unmatched junction bases numbered 17, after V lost 5 bases and J lost 7 bases. CDR3 size: 18 residues. Germline loops: CDR1 MDHEN, CDR2 SYDVKM. The CDR3 is CASSAPPGSGSRHGELFF. In DNA form, the CDR3 reads TGTGCCAGCAGTGCCCCCCCGGGTAGCGGGAGCCGTCACGGGGAGCTGTTTTTT.

In this sample, this clone turned up once. The chain is built from TRBV9 and TRBJ1-1; 7 positions agree with TRBD1. J was trimmed by 3 bases and V by 2 bases; bases with no gene match: 13. The CDR3 loop spans 17 amino acids. The germline V gene has CDR1 SGDLS and CDR2 YYNGEE. The chain's CDR3 is CASSVGFGAGGHTEAFF. The DNA of the CDR3 is TGTGCCAGCAGCGTTGGCTTTGGGGCAGGGGGGCACACTGAAGCTTTCTTT.

The V and J genes are TRBV7-9 and TRBJ1-2; D might be TRBD1 (5 bases). Per the germline V gene, CDR1 is SEHNR and CDR2 is FQNEAQ (reference sequence). CDR3 length: 13 amino acids. V lost 4 bases and J lost 0, with 6 bases in between. CDR3 DNA: TGTGCCAGCAGCTGGACATCTAACTATGGCTACACCTTC. It translates to CASSWTSNYGYTF.

V gene TRBV18 combines with J gene TRBJ1-4; 8 nucleotides align to TRBD1. V gave up 8 bases and J gave up 7 bases; unmatched junction bases: 6. The CDR3 consists of 13 residues. CDR1 is KGHSH and CDR2 is LQKENI in the germline V gene. In DNA, the CDR3 is TGTGCCAGCGAAACAGGGGGTGGTGAAAAACTGTTTTTT. This gives the protein CASETGGGEKLFF.